The 9 T cell receptor beta chains below come from one sample, sequenced in a study of T-cell memory formation after mild COVID-19 (dated by TCRdb to about 2021). Library preparation used 5' RACE. This sample was sequenced with an Illumina NovaSeq 6000. TCRdb took the public reads, trimmed them with fastp at Q25, ran MiXCR for clone calling and kept in-frame beta chains. Rows with a matching CDR3 protein are joined into one entry that keeps the most common DNA and genes. The table for this sample lists under 300,000 distinct CDR3 sequences; 8.2% of them were counted only once. Of the sample, about 22% falls within the top ten clones. Sequences were obtained from PBMCs or a T cell subset sorted from them (not recorded which). All receptors derive from a man between 18 and 35 years old who had mild COVID-19 (a few samples of this study predate the infection). The sample titles of this study are shuffled in the database, so cell type and time point are left out; the donor was told from shared clones.

J is TRBJ2-2 and V is TRBV6-2 or TRBV6-3, with unresolved D. CDR3 length: 15 amino acids. Germline V CDR1 and CDR2: MNHEY, SVGEGT. The germline V and J ends were trimmed by 0 bases and 3 bases, with 8 bases remaining between them. CDR3 in amino acids: CASSYSIRDTGELFF. The CDR3 DNA is TGTGCCAGCAGTTACTCAATCCGTGACACCGGGGAGCTGTTTTTT.

This clonotype was counted at least ten times. The J gene is TRBJ2-2, the V gene TRBV7-2; tentatively, D is TRBD2 (6 bases). Trimming removed 3 bases from V and 4 bases from J, with 15 bases in between. Germline V gene lookup returns CDR1 SGHTA and CDR2 FQGNSA. The CDR3 is 16 residues long. The DNA for the CDR3 is TGTGCCAGCAGCTTGGGACTTCGGGAGCCCACCGGGGAGCTGTTTTTT. Translating gives CASSLGLREPTGELFF.

This clonotype was found a few times. The V gene is TRBV27, the J gene TRBJ2-3; no clear D gene. V lost 4 bases to trimming and J lost 7 bases, with 15 bases between them. This CDR3 contains 14 residues. From germline, CDR1 is MNHEY and CDR2 SMNVEV (reference sequence). The CDR3 spells CASSYGPSPNTQYF. The CDR3 nucleotides are TGTGCCAGCAGTTACGGGCCCTCACCCAATACGCAGTATTTT.

There are a few counts of this clonotype. The chain links TRBV6-4 to TRBJ2-7, with D unclear. Trimming stripped 9 bases from V and 3 bases from J, with 12 bases between. This CDR3 is 12 amino acids long. From germline, CDR1 is MRHNA and CDR2 SNTAGT. The CDR3 nucleotides are TGTGCCAGTGACAAGGTCCTCTACGAGCAGTACGTC. Protein: CASDKVLYEQYV.

This clonotype was found many times. The chain uses TRBV4-3 and TRBJ2-1, with a possible D match to TRBD1 (6 bases). V lost 0 bases, J lost 6 bases, and 6 bases lay in between. CDR1 and CDR2 (germline): LGHNA, YSLEER. The CDR3 extends over 13 amino acids. CDR3 DNA: TGCGCCAGCAGCCAAGAACAGGGCAATGAGCAGTTCTTC. Translating it yields CASSQEQGNEQFF.

This clonotype was found a few times. This chain uses TRBV6-5 with TRBJ2-3; D is unresolved. Germline CDR1 MNHEY, CDR2 SVGAGI. This CDR3 has 14 residues. V was clipped by 5 bases and J by 4 bases, with 13 bases between them. DNA of the CDR3: TGTGCCAGCAGTCGCGATGGTTCGGCAGATACGCAGTATTTT. Protein: CASSRDGSADTQYF.

The chain employs TRBV5-1 and TRBJ2-3; D may be TRBD2 (5 bases). Germline V gene lookup returns CDR1 SGHRS and CDR2 YFSETQ. This CDR3 comprises 15 residues. The V gene lost 4 bases and the J gene lost 8 bases, with 20 bases spanning the gap. DNA of the CDR3: TGCGCCAGCAGCCTAAGCCCTTCTCGGGAAGGTACGCAGTATTTT. Translated: CASSLSPSREGTQYF.

The rearrangement joins TRBV7-2 to TRBJ2-2; 7 bases fit TRBD1. CDR3 length: 16 residues. CDR1 and CDR2 (germline): SGHTA, FQGNSA. V gave up 4 bases and J gave up 5 bases; unmatched junction bases: 10. This CDR3 is CASSSFLFRGTGELFF. In DNA form, the CDR3 reads TGTGCCAGCAGCTCCTTCCTCTTCAGGGGGACCGGGGAGCTGTTTTTT.

In its sample, this clonotype was seen a few times. The gene calls are TRBV27 and TRBJ1-4; no clear D gene. This CDR3 is 13 amino acids long. The germline V gene encodes CDR1 MNHEY and CDR2 SMNVEV (reference sequence). Trimming pared 7 bases from V and 8 bases from J, leaving 14 bases between. DNA for the CDR3: TGTGCCAGCACGGCCGTCCTGAGGGAAAAACTGTTTTTT. As protein: CASTAVLREKLFF.